Reported below is one T cell receptor (beta chain). Its matching antigen is unknown. Cultured CD4+ T-cell DNA underwent Oncomine TCR Beta short-read sequencing. TCRdb itself ran the PCR reads through MiXCR, one entry per CDR3 protein. Of some 4,000 distinct CDR3 sequences in the sample, 40% to 50% were seen once. This record comes from a study of vaccination and CD4 T cells after COVID-19. Study as a whole: Some control cultures received a CEFX pool, which served as the positive control. Others received an HIV-1 Nef pool or no peptide.

Trimming took 2 bases from V and 0 from J, leaving 14 bases between them. The CDR3 has 17 residues. Germline CDR1 reads SGHVS; CDR2 reads FQNEAQ. Treatment indicated: approximately nine-day PBMC culture with coronavirus spike peptide pools or control peptides (ViraFEST assay). This sequence was found in a human donor who had recovered from COVID-19. This rearrangement joins TRBV7-8 to TRBJ1-5; D unresolved. Sequenced sample: CD4+ T cells from blood, cultured in vitro. CDR3 in DNA: TGTGCCAGCAGCTTAAGTTGGAGGGAATATAGCAATCAGCCCCAGCATTTT. Amino acid sequence: CASSLSWREYSNQPQHF.